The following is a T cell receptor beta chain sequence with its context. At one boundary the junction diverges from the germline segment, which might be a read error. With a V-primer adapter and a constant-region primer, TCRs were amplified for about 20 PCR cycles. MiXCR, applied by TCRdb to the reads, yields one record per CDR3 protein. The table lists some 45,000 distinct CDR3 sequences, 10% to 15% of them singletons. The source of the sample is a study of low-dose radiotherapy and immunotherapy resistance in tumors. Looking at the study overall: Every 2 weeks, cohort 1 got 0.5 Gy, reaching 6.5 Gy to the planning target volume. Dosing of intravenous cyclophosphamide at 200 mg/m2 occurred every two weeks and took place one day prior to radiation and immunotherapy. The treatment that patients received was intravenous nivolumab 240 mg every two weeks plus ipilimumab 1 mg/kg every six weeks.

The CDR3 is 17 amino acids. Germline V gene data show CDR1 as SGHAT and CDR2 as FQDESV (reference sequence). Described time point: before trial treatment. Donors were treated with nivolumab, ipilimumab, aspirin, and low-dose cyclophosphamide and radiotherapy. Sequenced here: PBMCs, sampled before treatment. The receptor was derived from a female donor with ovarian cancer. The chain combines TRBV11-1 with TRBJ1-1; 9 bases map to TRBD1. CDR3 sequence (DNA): TGTTCCAGCACCAACGGGACAGGGATTCGTAGGAACACTGAAGCTTTCTTT. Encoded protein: CSSTNGTGIRRNTEAFF.